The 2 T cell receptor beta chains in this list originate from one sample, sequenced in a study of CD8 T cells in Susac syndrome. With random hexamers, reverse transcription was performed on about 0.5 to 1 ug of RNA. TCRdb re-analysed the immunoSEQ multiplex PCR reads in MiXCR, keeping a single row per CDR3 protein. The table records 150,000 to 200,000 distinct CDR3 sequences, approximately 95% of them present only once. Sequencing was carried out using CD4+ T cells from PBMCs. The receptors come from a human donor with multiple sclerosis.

In DNA, the CDR3 is TGTGCCAGCAGGGGGAACCGAGACAACTATGGCTACACCTTC. Translated: CASRGNRDNYGYTF. The V and J genes are TRBV2 and TRBJ1-2; D gene unclear. From germline, CDR1 is SNHLY and CDR2 FYNNEI. The length of the CDR3 is 14 residues. V was shortened by 6 bases and J by 2 bases, with 13 bases between the two germline ends.

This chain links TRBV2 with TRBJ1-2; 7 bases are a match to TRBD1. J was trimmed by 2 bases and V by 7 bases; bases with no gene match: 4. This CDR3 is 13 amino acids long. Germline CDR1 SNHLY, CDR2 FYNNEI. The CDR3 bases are TGTGCCAGCAATCTGGACAGGAACTATGGCTACACCTTC. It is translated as CASNLDRNYGYTF.